The rows below give T cell receptor beta chains drawn from one sample of a study of blood T cell repertoires in COVID-19. Produced via immunoSEQ multiplex PCR; TCRdb's table is partial and in-frame only. The repertoire holds 80,000 to 130,000 clones, about 89% seen once, with over 0.95% in the top ten. Sequenced sample: peripheral blood. Source of these receptors: a man aged 55 to 70 with acute or convalescent COVID-19. Both conserved end residues are part of each CDR3. The D gene is left open where the match is weak. The size field is filled for only some rows; it gives once, few, many or a size class.

abundance,j_gene,d_gene,len,v_gene,CDR3nt,CDR3aa
-,TRBJ1-3,TRBD1,14,TRBV6-5,TGTGCCAGCCGAATGACAGGGGCTGGAAACACCATATATTTT,CASRMTGAGNTIYF
-,TRBJ1-2,-,13,TRBV5-1,TGCGCCAGCAGCTTGTCACAGGGTCATGGCTACACCTTC,CASSLSQGHGYTF
-,TRBJ1-5,-,16,TRBV7-9,TGTGCCAGCAGCTTAGCGGAAGGGGATAGCAATCAGCCCCAGCATTTT,CASSLAEGDSNQPQHF
-,TRBJ2-7,-,11,TRBV2,TGTGCCAGCAGAGCAACCTACGAGCAGTACTTC,CASRATYEQYF
-,TRBJ1-6,-,13,TRBV12-3/TRBV12-4,TGTGCCAGCAGTAGGCAGGGAGGTTCACCCCTCCACTTT,CASSRQGGSPLHF
-,TRBJ1-2,-,13,TRBV2,TGTGCCAGCAGTGAACACAACGTTATCGGCTACACCTTC,CASSEHNVIGYTF
few,TRBJ1-3,-,11,TRBV11-3,TGTGCCAGCAGCTTACTGAACACCATATATTTT,CASSLLNTIYF
-,TRBJ1-3,-,13,TRBV29-1,TGCAGCGTTGAATCTGGACATGGAAACACCATATATTTT,CSVESGHGNTIYF
-,TRBJ1-3,-,16,TRBV5-5,TGTGCCAGCAGCTGGGAGACACCAAGCTCTGGAAACACCATATATTTT,CASSWETPSSGNTIYF
-,TRBJ1-3,TRBD1,17,TRBV5-1,TGCGCCAGCAGCCCCGGGGACAGTAACCCCACTGGAAACACCATATATTTT,CASSPGDSNPTGNTIYF
-,TRBJ1-5,TRBD1,17,TRBV5-4,TGTGCCAGCAGCTTGGGTCCGGGACAGGCGATCAATCAGCCCCAGCATTTT,CASSLGPGQAINQPQHF
-,TRBJ2-6,-,20,TRBV24-1,TGTGCCACCAGTGATCTGGACAGAACCCTAATCCAATCTGGGGCCAACGTCCTGACTTTC,CATSDLDRTLIQSGANVLTF
-,TRBJ2-1,-,11,TRBV12-5,TGTGCTAGTGGGACGGGAACTCAGCAGTTCTTC,CASGTGTQQFF
-,TRBJ2-1,TRBD1,15,TRBV9,TGTGCCAGCACCCAACAGGGGAAATCCTACAATGAGCAGTTCTTC,CASTQQGKSYNEQFF